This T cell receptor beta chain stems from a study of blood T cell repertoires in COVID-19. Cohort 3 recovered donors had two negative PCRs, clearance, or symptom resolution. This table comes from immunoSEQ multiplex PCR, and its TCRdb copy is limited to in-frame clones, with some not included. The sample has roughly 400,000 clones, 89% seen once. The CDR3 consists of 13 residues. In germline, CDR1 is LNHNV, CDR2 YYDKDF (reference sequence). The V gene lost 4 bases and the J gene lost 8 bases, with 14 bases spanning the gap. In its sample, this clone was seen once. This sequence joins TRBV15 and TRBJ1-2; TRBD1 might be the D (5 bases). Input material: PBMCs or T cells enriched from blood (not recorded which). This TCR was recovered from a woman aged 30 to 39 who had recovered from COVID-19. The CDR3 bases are TGTGCCACCAGCACCGAGGGAGGGGTCGGCTACACCTTC. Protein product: CATSTEGGVGYTF. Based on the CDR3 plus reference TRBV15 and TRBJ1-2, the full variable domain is DAMVIQNPRYQVTQFGKPVTLSCSQTLNHNVMYWYQQKSSQAPKLLFHYYDKDFNNEADTPDNFQSRRPNTSFCFLDIRSPGLGDTAMYLCATSTEGGVGYTFGSGTRLTVV.